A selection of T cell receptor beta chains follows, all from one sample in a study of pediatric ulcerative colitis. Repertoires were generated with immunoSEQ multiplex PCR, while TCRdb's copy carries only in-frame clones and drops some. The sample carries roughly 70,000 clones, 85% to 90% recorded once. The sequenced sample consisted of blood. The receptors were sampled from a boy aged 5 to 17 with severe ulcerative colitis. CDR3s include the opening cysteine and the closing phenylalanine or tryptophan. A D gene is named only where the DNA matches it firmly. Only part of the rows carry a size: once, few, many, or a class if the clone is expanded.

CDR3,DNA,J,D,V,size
CASSVQTGAGAFF,TGCGCCAGCAGTGTGCAGACGGGGGCAGGGGCTTTCTTT,TRBJ1-1,NA,TRBV10-2,NA
CASSYLGETQETQYF,TGTGCCAGCAGCTACCTTGGAGAAACCCAAGAGACCCAGTACTTC,TRBJ2-5,NA,TRBV6-5,NA
CASSLRVVRLDPEQYF,TGTGCCAGCAGCTTAAGGGTGGTCAGGTTAGACCCAGAGCAGTACTTC,TRBJ2-7,NA,TRBV7-8,NA
CASSLVRGGEQYF,TGTGCCAGCAGCTTAGTCCGTGGTGGCGAGCAGTACTTC,TRBJ2-7,NA,TRBV11-2,NA
CASSYSGGQGYYGYTF,TGTGCCAGCAGTTACTCGGGGGGGCAGGGGTACTATGGCTACACCTTC,TRBJ1-2,NA,TRBV6-5,once
CASSPVLRGLHEQYF,TGTGCCAGCAGCCCCGTTCTCAGGGGTCTCCACGAGCAGTACTTC,TRBJ2-7,NA,TRBV7-6,few
CASSPTPGAGRYEQYF,TGCGCCAGCAGCCCAACCCCTGGGGCAGGGAGGTACGAGCAGTACTTC,TRBJ2-7,NA,TRBV4-1,NA
CASSGIPHGTWEKLFF,TGTGCCAGCAGCGGAATCCCCCATGGGACGTGGGAAAAACTGTTTTTT,TRBJ1-4,NA,TRBV7-9,NA
CASSPPTSASYNEQFF,TGTGCCAGCAGCCCCCCGACTAGCGCCTCCTACAATGAGCAGTTCTTC,TRBJ2-1,TRBD2,TRBV9,NA
CASTPSGRSNNEQFF,TGTGCCAGCACCCCTAGCGGGAGAAGTAACAATGAGCAGTTCTTC,TRBJ2-1,TRBD2,TRBV5-8,NA
CASSFRDRYNKQFF,TGTGCCAGCAGCTTCCGGGACAGATACAATAAGCAGTTCTTC,TRBJ2-1,TRBD1,TRBV7-2,NA
CASKPADPDYEQYF,TGCGCCAGCAAACCGGCCGACCCGGACTACGAGCAGTACTTC,TRBJ2-7,NA,TRBV5-1,NA